This T cell receptor (beta chain) appears in the sequencing data of a study of T cell changes during pregnancy in multiple sclerosis. The germline CDR1 and CDR2 sequences are GTSNPN and SVGIG (reference sequence). Trimming shortened V by 1 base and J by 9 bases, and 10 bases separated the two germline ends. The CDR3 has 11 amino acids. Sequenced by immunoSEQ multiplex PCR; TCRdb stores in-frame clones only, minus some. The table records about 50,000 clones, 92% of them present only once. Sequencing was performed on CD4+ T cells from peripheral blood mononuclear cells, taken after pregnancy. The clonotype was recovered from a female donor with multiple sclerosis, enrolled in a pregnancy study. This sequence joins TRBV30 and TRBJ2-7; D gene uncertain. The CDR3 DNA is TGTGCCTGGAGTGCCCTCACCGGGCAGTACTTC. Translated: CAWSALTGQYF. The whole variable domain, filled in from reference TRBV30 and TRBJ2-7, reads SQTIHQWPATLVQPVGSPLSLECTVEGTSNPNLYWYRQAAGRGLQLLFYSVGIGQISSEVPQNLSASRPQDRQFILSSKKLLLSDSGFYLCAWSALTGQYFGPGTRLTVT.